The clone carrying this T cell receptor (beta chain) has only one observation. No antigen is known for it. V lost 7 bases to trimming and J lost 4 bases; unmatched junction nucleotides: 4. The CDR3 length is 14 residues. The germline gives CDR1 LNHDA, CDR2 SQIVND (reference sequence). The data were taken from a study of neoadjuvant anti-PD-1 for oral cavity cancer. Study at large: Most patients had three to four biweekly doses of 3 mg/kg nivolumab before resection. Non-progressing patients received a fourth nivolumab dose near day 43, then surgery on days 50-56. Study-wide points: Larger post-treatment preexisting tumor clones tracked with greater tumor shrinkage.

Patients had HPV-negative, locally advanced oral cavity squamous cell carcinoma. Measured with immunoSEQ multiplex PCR; TCRdb has only the in-frame clones, and not every one. The table shows over 10,000 clones, with about 67% occurring only once. This clonotype originated in a person between 35 and 79 years old with oral cavity squamous cell carcinoma. The donor label of this sample is uncertain. The source material was tumor tissue, sampled before nivolumab (anti-PD-1) treatment. This chain uses TRBV19 with TRBJ2-6; TRBD2 aligns across 7 bases. The CDR3 DNA reads as TGTGCCAGTATCGGGGGGTCCGGGGCCAACGTCCTGACTTTC. This sequence encodes CASIGGSGANVLTF.